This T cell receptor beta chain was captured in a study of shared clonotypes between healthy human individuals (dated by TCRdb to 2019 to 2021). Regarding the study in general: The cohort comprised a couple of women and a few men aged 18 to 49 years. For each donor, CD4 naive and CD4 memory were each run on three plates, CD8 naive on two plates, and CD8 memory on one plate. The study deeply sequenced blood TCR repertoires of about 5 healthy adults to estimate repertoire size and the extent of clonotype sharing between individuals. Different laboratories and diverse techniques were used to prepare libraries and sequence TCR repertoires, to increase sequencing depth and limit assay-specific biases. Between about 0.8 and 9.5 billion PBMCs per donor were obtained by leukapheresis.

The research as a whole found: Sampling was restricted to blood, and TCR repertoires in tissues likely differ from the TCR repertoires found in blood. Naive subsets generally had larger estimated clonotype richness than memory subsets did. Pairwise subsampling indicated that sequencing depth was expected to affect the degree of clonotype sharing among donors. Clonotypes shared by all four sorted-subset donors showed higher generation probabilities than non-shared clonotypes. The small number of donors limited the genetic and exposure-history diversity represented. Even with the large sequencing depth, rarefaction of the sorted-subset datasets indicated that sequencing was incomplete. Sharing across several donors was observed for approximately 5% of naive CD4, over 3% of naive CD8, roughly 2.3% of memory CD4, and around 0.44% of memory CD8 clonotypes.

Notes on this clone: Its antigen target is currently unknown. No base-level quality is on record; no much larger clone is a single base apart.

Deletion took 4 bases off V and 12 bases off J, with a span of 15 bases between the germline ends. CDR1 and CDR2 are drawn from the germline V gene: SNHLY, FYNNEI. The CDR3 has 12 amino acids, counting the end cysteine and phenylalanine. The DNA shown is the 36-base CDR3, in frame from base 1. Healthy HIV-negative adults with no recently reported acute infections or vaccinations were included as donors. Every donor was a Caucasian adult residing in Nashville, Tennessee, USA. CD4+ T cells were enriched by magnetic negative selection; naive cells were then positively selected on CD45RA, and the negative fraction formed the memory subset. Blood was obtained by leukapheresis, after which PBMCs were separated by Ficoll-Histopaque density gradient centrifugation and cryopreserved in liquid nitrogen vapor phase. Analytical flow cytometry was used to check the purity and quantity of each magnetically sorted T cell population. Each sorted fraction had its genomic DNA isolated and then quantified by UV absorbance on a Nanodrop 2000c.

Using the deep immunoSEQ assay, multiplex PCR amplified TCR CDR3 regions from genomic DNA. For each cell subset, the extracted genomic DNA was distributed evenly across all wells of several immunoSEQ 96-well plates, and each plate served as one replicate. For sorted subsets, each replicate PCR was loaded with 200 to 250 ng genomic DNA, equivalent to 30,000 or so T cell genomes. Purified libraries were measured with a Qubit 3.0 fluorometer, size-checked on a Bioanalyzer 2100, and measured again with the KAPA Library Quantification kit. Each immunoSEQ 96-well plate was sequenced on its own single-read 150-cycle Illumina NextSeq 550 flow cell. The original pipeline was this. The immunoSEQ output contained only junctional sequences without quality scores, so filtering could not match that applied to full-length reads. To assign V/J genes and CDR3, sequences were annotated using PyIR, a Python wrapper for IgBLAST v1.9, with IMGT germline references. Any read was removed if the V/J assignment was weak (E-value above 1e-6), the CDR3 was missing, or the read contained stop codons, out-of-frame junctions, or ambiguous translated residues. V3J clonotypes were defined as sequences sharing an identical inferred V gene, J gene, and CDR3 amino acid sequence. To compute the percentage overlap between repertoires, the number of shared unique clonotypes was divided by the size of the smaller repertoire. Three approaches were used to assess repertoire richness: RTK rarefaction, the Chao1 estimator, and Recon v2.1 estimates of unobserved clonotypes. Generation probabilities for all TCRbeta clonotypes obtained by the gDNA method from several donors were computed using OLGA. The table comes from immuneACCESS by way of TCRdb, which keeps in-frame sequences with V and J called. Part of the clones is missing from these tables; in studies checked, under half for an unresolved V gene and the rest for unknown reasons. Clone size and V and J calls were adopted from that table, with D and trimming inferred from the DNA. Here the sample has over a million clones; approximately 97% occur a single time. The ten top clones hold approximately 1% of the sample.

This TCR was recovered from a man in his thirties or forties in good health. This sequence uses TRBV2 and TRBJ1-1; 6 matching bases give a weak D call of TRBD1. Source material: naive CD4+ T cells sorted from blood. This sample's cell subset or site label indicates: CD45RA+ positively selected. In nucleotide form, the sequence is TGTGCCAGCAGTGGCCCCTTGGACAGCTCTTTCTTT. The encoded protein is CASSGPLDSSFF.